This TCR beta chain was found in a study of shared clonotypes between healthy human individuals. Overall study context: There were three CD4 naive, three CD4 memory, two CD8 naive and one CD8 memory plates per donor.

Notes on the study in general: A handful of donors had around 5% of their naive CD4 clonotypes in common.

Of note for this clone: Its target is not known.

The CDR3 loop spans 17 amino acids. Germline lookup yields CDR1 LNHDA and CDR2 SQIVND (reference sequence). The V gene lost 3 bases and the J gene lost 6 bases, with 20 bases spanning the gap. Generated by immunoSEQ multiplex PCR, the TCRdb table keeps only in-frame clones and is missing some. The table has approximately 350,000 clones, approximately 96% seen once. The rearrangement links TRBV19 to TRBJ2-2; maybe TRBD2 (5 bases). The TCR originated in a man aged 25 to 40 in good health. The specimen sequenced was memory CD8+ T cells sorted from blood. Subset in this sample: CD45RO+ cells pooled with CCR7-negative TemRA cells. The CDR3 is CASSILYSLAESGELFF. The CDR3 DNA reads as TGTGCCAGTAGTATCTTATATTCGCTAGCTGAGTCCGGGGAGCTGTTTTTT.